This T cell receptor beta chain was recovered during a study of cytomegalovirus exposure and HLA in healthy donors. Findings and limits, study-wide: A few V segments could not be told apart, such as TRBV6-2 and TRBV6-3, and were left out. Presence/absence analyses supposed approximately even sequencing depth among donors. Later analysis identified several of the most significant clusters that appeared linked to common viral pathogens.

Both 60 Vbeta primers and 13 Jbeta primers went into the PCR. In the source study's methods: In a later analysis, 60 million to 90 million unique TCR beta chains included roughly 11 million shared by two or more donors. Generated by immunoSEQ multiplex PCR, the TCRdb table keeps only in-frame clones and is missing some. That table is the source of V, J and clone size, and D and trimming were worked out from the DNA. The repertoire includes about 160,000 clones, approximately 78% of them detected once, and approximately 2.2% sits in the top ten. Comments on this clone: Its specificity is unknown. Mismatch with germline at one junction end may stem from a read error.

Germline CDR1 and CDR2: SQVTM and ANQGSEA. CDR3 size: 12 residues. The sequencing sample was made of PBMCs. V usage is TRBV29-1 and J usage is TRBJ1-1; possibly TRBD1 for D (5 bases). This TCR came from a male donor in good health and CMV-seronegative. The CDR3 here is CSVEEVRADPRF. The DNA of the CDR3 is TGCAGCGTTGAAGAGGTCAGGGCCGACCCTCGATTT.